The present TCR beta chain was sequenced within a study of OX40 agonist ivuxolimab in advanced cancers. Whole-study findings and limits: Antigen targets of the expanded peripheral T cells went undetermined.

About this clone itself: What it binds is not known.

Sequencing used immunoSEQ multiplex PCR; TCRdb keeps in-frame clones, though not all of them. The sample comprises about 16,000 clones, more than 70% of which are singletons, and about 0.68% rests with the top ten. There are 14 residues in the CDR3. Germline V gene lookup returns CDR1 SGHRS and CDR2 YFSETQ. Trimming pared 1 base from V and 0 bases from J, leaving 7 bases between. J is TRBJ1-2 and V is TRBV5-1, with D unresolved. This sequence was found in an adult with an advanced solid tumor such as melanoma, head and neck, liver or kidney cancer. Here the sequenced sample was CD4+ or CD8+ T cells sorted from blood, taken in a trial of the OX40 agonist ivuxolimab. The CDR3 DNA is TGCGCCAGCAGCTTGCAGGCCACTAACTATGGCTACACCTTC. It translates to CASSLQATNYGYTF. Complete variable domain (other parts from reference TRBV5-1 and TRBJ1-2): KAGVTQTPRYLIKTRGQQVTLSCSPISGHRSVSWYQQTPGQGLQFLFEYFSETQRNKGNFPGRFSGRQFSNSRSEMNVSTLELGDSALYLCASSLQATNYGYTFGSGTRLTVV.